Listed below are T cell receptor beta chains from one sample, sequenced in a study of naive and memory T cell subsets. TCRdb re-called the UMI-ligation and nested PCR reads through MiXCR, storing one row per CDR3 protein. The sample carries 150,000 or so distinct CDR3 sequences, 22% recorded once. The sequenced sample was naive CD4+ T cells from blood. These receptor sequences come from a human donor in good health. The conserved cysteine and the conserved F or W are not part of the CDR3 here.

V gene,CDR3 protein
TRBV6-6,ASSPGGYNEQF
TRBV2,ASTYIRGSEQY
TRBV12-3/TRBV12-4,ASSRTVWYEQY
TRBV9,ASSGRRGMNSPLH
TRBV28,ASSSRTGINNQPQH
TRBV2,ASTLATSGSSYNEQF
TRBV30,AWSFGLAANEQF
TRBV25-1,ASSGVAGPTGELF
TRBV7-2,ASSAFGASYEQY
TRBV24-1,ATSDFGDRRHGTDTQY
TRBV2,ASSELGRALL
TRBV28,ASSFAGESTDTQY
TRBV2,ASSTRDRGQETQY
TRBV3-1,ASSTPSGRAYNEQF
TRBV20-1,SAVPFTQPQH
TRBV6-2/TRBV6-3,ASSFQAGPGWNEQF
TRBV6-5,ASRRTGLRSPGELF
TRBV20-1,SARTELRYEQY
TRBV29-1,SVVVRQETQY
TRBV5-1,ASSLGHKGADEQY
TRBV5-1,ASSRDRGSNEQF
TRBV18,ASSRVGSETQY
TRBV28,ASSPSDRRVPDTQY
TRBV6-6,ASAPRETGELF
TRBV7-9,ASSHLASGSNEQF
TRBV20-1,SVTKQGRGNSPLH
TRBV29-1,SVVKGSHEQY
TRBV29-1,SVRSTGSGQPQH
TRBV6-5,ASRRYRDNQPQH
TRBV12-3/TRBV12-4,ASSLRLAGTGELF
TRBV27,ASSFWGLGEQF
TRBV12-3/TRBV12-4,ASSPITGTGHREQY
TRBV6-2/TRBV6-3,ASTLAGVYEQY
TRBV5-1,ASSPRDGNTGELF
TRBV6-2/TRBV6-3,ASTSDRTRREAQY
TRBV12-3/TRBV12-4,ASSFAGGGNTEAF
TRBV24-1,ATSGGEYPTDTQY
TRBV10-3,AIRVQGGTDTQY
TRBV29-1,SFRQTRGGEQY
TRBV6-2/TRBV6-3,ASSSVGWSNQPQH
TRBV12-3/TRBV12-4,ASRRNRYRTDTQY
TRBV29-1,SVEEGTDTQY
TRBV20-1,SASQVRDEQF
TRBV28,AGSRGKQSTDTQY
TRBV3-1,ASSQDGAYGYT
TRBV5-5,ASTLGTGGGVETQY
TRBV25-1,ASSEWNATYEQY
TRBV10-3,AISEESGTYTDTQY
TRBV9,ASSPQTRSNTGELF
TRBV29-1,SVSGGGNTIY
TRBV5-1,ASSNVDTEAF
TRBV28,ASMDRRNQPQH
TRBV6-5,ASRTQGTSGKYNEQF
TRBV6-5,ASSYGRGKHEKLF
TRBV28,ASSTGPPSTQY
TRBV18,ASSPAGELF
TRBV6-5,ASSRGTGKYEQY
TRBV5-1,ASSAGLAEGSPEQY
TRBV10-3,AISESTGGRSSYEQY
TRBV20-1,SAASRVGTGELF